The 31 T cell receptor beta chains reported below all come from one sample, sequenced in a study of patients and donors after allogeneic stem cell transplantation. MiXCR was run by TCRdb on the RT-PCR reads, yielding one entry per CDR3 protein. This table holds roughly 940,000 distinct CDR3 sequences, 15% to 20% found once. The sequencing input was blood, either unsorted or a sorted T cell fraction (not recorded which). The receptors come from a human donor who was either an allogeneic HSCT recipient or a stem cell or donor lymphocyte infusion donor (not recorded which). It is not recorded whose cells these are; they may come from a transplant donor.

The chain employs TRBV10-3 and TRBJ1-5; weak D call: TRBD1 (5 bases). The germline gives CDR1 ENHRY, CDR2 SYGVKD. This CDR3 is built from 15 residues. V shed 0 bases and J shed 5 bases, with 11 bases lying between them. CDR3 DNA sequence: TGTGCCATCAGTGAGTCGGCAGGGACCTATCAGCCCCAGCATTTT. This sequence encodes CAISESAGTYQPQHF.

The chain uses TRBV3-1 and TRBJ2-7, with D possibly called TRBD1 or TRBD2 (5 bases each). This CDR3 has 14 amino acids. V lost 4 bases, J lost 3 bases, and 13 bases lay in between. Germline CDR1 LGHDT, CDR2 YNNKEL (reference sequence). This CDR3 reads CASSLRDANYEQYF. The CDR3 DNA reads TGTGCCAGCAGCCTCCGGGACGCTAACTACGAGCAGTACTTC.

This clonotype turned up a few times. CDR3 bases: TGCAGTGCTAGGGGACTGGGCGGTAGCGGGGTTGGGGAGACCCAGTACTTC. Its protein product is CSARGLGGSGVGETQYF. This rearrangement joins TRBV20-1 to TRBJ2-5; 8 bases are a match to TRBD2. This CDR3 spans 17 amino acids. Germline CDR1 reads DFQATT; CDR2 reads SNEGSKA (reference sequence). Germline trimming cut 3 bases from V and 5 bases from J; bases unmatched to any gene: 17.

In this sample, this clonotype turned up a few times. The chain carries TRBV3-1 and TRBJ2-7; unclear D gene. This CDR3 has 12 residues. Germline V lookup: CDR1 LGHDT, CDR2 YNNKEL (reference sequence). V was shortened by 1 base and J by 5 bases, with 6 bases between the two germline ends. Here the CDR3 DNA reads TGTGCCAGCAGCCAAGCCAGTCACGAGCAGTACTTC. Its protein product is CASSQASHEQYF.

This clonotype was counted a few times. V and J are TRBV4-3 and TRBJ2-5; a possible D gene is TRBD1 (5 bases). Per the germline V gene, CDR1 is LGHNA and CDR2 is YSLEER. CDR3 length equals 15 residues. The V end was cut by 1 base, the J end by 1 base, with 10 bases between. The CDR3 here is CASSQGTLTQETQYF. CDR3 sequence (DNA): TGCGCCAGCAGCCAAGGGACACTAACCCAAGAGACCCAGTACTTC.

The genes are TRBV7-9 and TRBJ2-1, with 8 bases that match TRBD2. Trimming removed 3 bases from V and 5 bases from J; junction bases left unmatched: 12. Germline V lookup: CDR1 SEHNR, CDR2 FQNEAQ (reference sequence). CDR3 length equals 17 residues. The CDR3 region is CASSFRTGGVFHNEQFF. In nucleotides, the CDR3 is TGTGCCAGCAGCTTCCGAACCGGGGGGGTGTTCCACAATGAGCAGTTCTTC.

This clonotype turned up a few times. The gene calls are TRBV9 and TRBJ2-3; perhaps TRBD2 as D (5 bases). The CDR3 is made up of 17 amino acids. The V end lost 3 bases, the J end lost 2 bases, and 19 bases lay between the germline ends. Germline values: CDR1 SGDLS, CDR2 YYNGEE. CDR3 loop: CASSGEGQTVPTDTQYF. CDR3 coding DNA: TGTGCCAGCAGCGGAGAGGGCCAAACGGTCCCCACAGATACGCAGTATTTT.

The chain is built from TRBV20-1 and TRBJ2-1; D not resolved. Germline assignment: CDR1 DFQATT and CDR2 SNEGSKA (reference sequence). V lost 2 bases and J 5 bases, leaving 16 bases between the germline ends. The CDR3 covers 15 residues. Here the CDR3 reads CSARPPRASDNEQFF. Here the CDR3 DNA reads TGCAGTGCTAGACCACCCCGGGCCAGTGACAATGAGCAGTTCTTC.

The chain links TRBV7-8 to TRBJ2-3; D gene unclear. With 2 bases removed from V and 2 bases from J, the gap between germline ends came to 8 bases. This CDR3 comprises 14 residues. Germline CDR1 SGHVS, CDR2 FQNEAQ. CDR3 sequence (DNA): TGTGCCAGCAGCTTATCCGCCCCCACAGATACGCAGTATTTT. Translated, it gives CASSLSAPTDTQYF.

This clonotype has a handful of counts. This sequence joins TRBV7-7 and TRBJ2-7, with 9 bases matching TRBD2. Trimming removed 5 bases from V and 2 bases from J; junction bases left unmatched: 7. From germline, CDR1 is SSHAT and CDR2 FNYEAQ (reference sequence). This CDR3 has 15 residues. Written as DNA, the CDR3 is TGTGCCAGCAGCCGTCGACTAGCGGAGACCTACGAGCAGTACTTC. It specifies CASSRRLAETYEQYF.

The chain combines TRBV5-1 with TRBJ2-3; 8 bases are shared with TRBD2. There are 15 residues in the CDR3. After removal of 4 bases from V and 1 base from J, the junction contained 5 bases not matched to a gene. CDR1 is SGHRS, CDR2 YFSETQ, per germline. CDR3 protein: CASSPWTSRTDTQYF. CDR3 DNA: TGCGCCAGCAGCCCCTGGACTAGCCGCACAGATACGCAGTATTTT.

This clonotype came up once. The rearrangement joins TRBV6-1 to TRBJ2-3; 8 bases line up with TRBD2. With V trimmed by 6 bases and J by 7 bases, 18 bases remained unmatched. The CDR3 spans 17 residues. Germline assignment: CDR1 MNHNS and CDR2 SASEGT. The DNA of the CDR3 is TGTGCCAGCAGCCCCCTGCCGAGCGGGGGTGGCATTTATACGCAGTATTTT. It specifies CASSPLPSGGGIYTQYF.

About this clonotype: Germline and junction disagree at one end, which may indicate a read error. The chain is built from TRBV6-6 and TRBJ1-6, with D possibly TRBD1 on 5 matching bases. In germline, CDR1 is MNHNY, CDR2 SVGAGI (reference sequence). This CDR3 is built from 11 residues. This CDR3 reads CASSYSQGWAF. The CDR3, as DNA: TGTGCCAGCAGTTACTCGCAGGGCTGGGCTTTT.

The chain is built from TRBV20-1 and TRBJ2-7; 9 bases align to TRBD2. The germline V gene encodes CDR1 DFQATT and CDR2 SNEGSKA (reference sequence). V was pared by 0 bases and J by 2 bases, with 8 bases of the junction left unmatched. The CDR3 is made up of 16 amino acids. The CDR3 sequence is CSARDPQRGETYEQYF. CDR3 DNA: TGCAGTGCTAGAGATCCCCAGCGGGGGGAAACCTACGAGCAGTACTTC.

V gene TRBV4-1 combines with J gene TRBJ2-3; D is perhaps TRBD1 (5 bases). The germline V gene has CDR1 MGHRA and CDR2 YSYEKL. This CDR3 is built from 14 residues. The ends were cut back, 3 bases at V and 4 bases at J, with 11 bases in the middle. In nucleotides, the CDR3 is TGCGCCAGCAGCCACGAAGGGGCCGCAGATACGCAGTATTTT. This translates into CASSHEGAADTQYF.

The rearrangement uses TRBV19 and TRBJ2-1, with 7 bases identical to TRBD2. This CDR3 has 15 amino acids. Germline CDR1 is LNHDA and CDR2 is SQIVND (reference sequence). Trimming took 3 bases from V and 4 from J; bases not matched to a gene: 6. CDR3 bases: TGTGCCAGTAGTATCCTAGCGGTTGGATACAATGAGCAGTTCTTC. Translated, it gives CASSILAVGYNEQFF.

At least ten counts were recorded for this clonotype. The genes are TRBV12-3 or TRBV12-4 and TRBJ1-1; D gene uncertain. This CDR3 is built from 13 residues. V was trimmed by 3 bases and J by 3 bases, leaving 8 bases between them. The chain's CDR3 is CASSFRQDTEAFF. CDR3 DNA: TGTGCCAGCAGTTTTCGGCAGGACACTGAAGCTTTCTTT.

The chain carries TRBV5-1 and TRBJ2-3, with TRBD1 matching 8 bases. CDR1 is SGHRS and CDR2 is YFSETQ in the germline V gene. V shed 2 bases, J shed 1 base, and the junction held 6 bases outside the gene matches. The CDR3 is 16 residues long. The CDR3 here is CASSFRDRKGTDTQYF. CDR3 coding DNA: TGCGCCAGCAGCTTCCGGGACAGGAAAGGCACAGATACGCAGTATTTT.

This clonotype came up a few times. This sequence joins TRBV12-3 or TRBV12-4 and TRBJ2-3; 12 bases are shared with TRBD2. The CDR3 spans 15 residues. After removal of 7 bases from V and 5 bases from J, the junction contained 7 bases not matched to a gene. In nucleotides, the CDR3 is TGTGCCAGCACCCCACGGGGACTAGCGGGAGATACGCAGTATTTT. This gives the protein CASTPRGLAGDTQYF.

This sequence joins TRBV4-2 and TRBJ2-3; TRBD2 aligns across 8 bases. The CDR3 sequence is 16 residues long. In germline, CDR1 is LGHNA, CDR2 YNFKEQ. J gave up 2 bases and V 1 base, and 5 bases lay outside the gene matches. The CDR3 here is CASSQVALADTDTQYF. CDR3 nucleotides: TGTGCCAGCAGCCAAGTCGCACTAGCGGACACAGATACGCAGTATTTT.

J is TRBJ1-3 and V is TRBV6-5; D call uncertain. In germline, CDR1 is MNHEY, CDR2 SVGAGI. Trimming cost V 2 bases and J 0 bases, with 17 bases left between them. The CDR3 runs to 18 residues. CDR3 in DNA: TGTGCCAGCAGTTACGTGGCTCCTTGGGAGTCCTCTGGAAACACCATATATTTT. Amino acid sequence: CASSYVAPWESSGNTIYF.

The chain carries TRBV29-1 and TRBJ1-2, with D possibly matching TRBD1 (5 bases). The CDR3 extends over 14 amino acids. V lost 6 bases and J lost 4, with 18 bases in between. Germline V gene sequence: CDR1 SQVTM, CDR2 ANQGSEA. CDR3: CSVEKGRGSYGYTF. The CDR3 nucleotides read TGCAGCGTGGAGAAGGGAAGGGGTAGCTATGGCTACACCTTC.

The chain is built from TRBV20-1 and TRBJ1-1, with 9 bases aligning to TRBD1. CDR3 size: 14 residues. J gave up 3 bases and V 2 bases, and 4 bases lay outside the gene matches. The germline V gene has CDR1 DFQATT and CDR2 SNEGSKA (reference sequence). The CDR3 reads CSARTGGWDTEAFF. CDR3 DNA: TGCAGTGCTAGAACAGGGGGCTGGGACACTGAAGCTTTCTTT.

V usage is TRBV3-1 and J usage is TRBJ1-1, with TRBD1 identical over 7 bases. The CDR3 is made up of 14 amino acids. Germline CDR1 and CDR2: LGHDT and YNNKEL (reference sequence). The junction had 5 bases not matched to a gene; V was cut back by 5 bases and J by 2 bases. CDR3: CASSSRDSNTEAFF. The DNA of the CDR3 is TGTGCCAGCAGCTCCCGGGACAGTAACACTGAAGCTTTCTTT.

This clonotype occurred many times. The V call is TRBV12-3 or TRBV12-4, the J call TRBJ2-2, with TRBD1 matching over 7 bases. This CDR3 comprises 14 residues. The V segment lost 3 bases and the J segment 4 bases; nucleotides outside the gene matches: 2. CDR3 residues: CASSLDRSTGELFF. Written as DNA, the CDR3 is TGTGCCAGCAGTTTGGACAGGAGCACCGGGGAGCTGTTTTTT.

This clonotype has a handful of counts. The V and J genes are TRBV2 and TRBJ1-2; D is unclear. CDR1 is SNHLY and CDR2 is FYNNEI in the germline V gene. Trimming removed 5 bases at V and 7 bases at J, with 20 bases between. CDR3 length: 15 amino acids. The CDR3: CASSLISGVDGGYTF. Written as DNA, the CDR3 is TGTGCCAGCAGTCTTATCTCCGGAGTAGATGGTGGCTACACCTTC.

This clonotype was detected only a few times. This chain joins TRBV10-3 and TRBJ2-3, with TRBD2 matching over 9 bases. V lost 4 bases, J lost 0 bases, and 5 bases stayed unmatched. There are 16 residues in the CDR3. Germline V gene sequence: CDR1 ENHRY, CDR2 SYGVKD. The CDR3 nucleotides read TGTGCCATCAGTGGGCTAGCGGGGACTAGCACAGATACGCAGTATTTT. Translating it yields CAISGLAGTSTDTQYF.

This clonotype was seen repeatedly, ten times or more. V is TRBV12-3 or TRBV12-4 and J is TRBJ2-3, with D unclear. CDR3 length equals 13 residues. Trimming cost V 2 bases and J 6 bases, with 9 bases left between them. CDR3 in amino acids: CASSLILGDTQYF. Here the CDR3 DNA reads TGTGCCAGCAGTTTAATTTTGGGGGATACGCAGTATTTT.

The rearrangement joins TRBV20-1 to TRBJ2-6; possible D gene TRBD1, 5 bases. This CDR3 has 15 amino acids. Looked up from germline, CDR1 is DFQATT and CDR2 is SNEGSKA (reference sequence). The germline V and J ends were trimmed by 2 bases and 0 bases, with 8 bases remaining between them. CDR3: CSARRQYSGANVLTF. For the CDR3, the DNA is TGCAGTGCTAGAAGACAGTACTCTGGGGCCAACGTCCTGACTTTC.

This chain uses TRBV6-6 with TRBJ1-2; 7 bases agree with TRBD1. Germline V gene lookup returns CDR1 MNHNY and CDR2 SVGAGI (reference sequence). V lost 5 bases, J lost 7 bases, and 7 bases stayed unmatched. This CDR3 has 13 amino acids. This CDR3 reads CASSREGAGGYTF. The CDR3 DNA follows: TGTGCCAGCAGTAGGGAGGGGGCGGGTGGCTACACCTTC.

This clonotype was detected only a few times. This chain uses TRBV6-1 with TRBJ2-3, with 7 bases aligning to TRBD2. Germline CDR1 is MNHNS and CDR2 is SASEGT. V shed 8 bases, J shed 2 bases, and the junction held 4 bases outside the gene matches. There are 13 residues in the CDR3. CDR3: CASGREFTDTQYF. The CDR3, as DNA: TGTGCCAGCGGGAGGGAGTTCACAGATACGCAGTATTTT.